The 21 T cell receptor beta chains in this list originate from one sample, sequenced in a study of metastatic and nonmetastatic thyroid tumors. TCRdb re-called the PCR reads with MiXCR. The sample records about 40,000 clones, over 10% being singletons. There were no patients who had received any treatment before thyroid surgery. Source material: blood. Source of these receptors: a female donor with papillary thyroid cancer or a benign thyroid nodule (not recorded which). Some clones in this sample may be carry-over from other donors' samples.

This clone was seen many times. The chain has TRBV6-4 and TRBJ2-1; 13 bases align to TRBD2. This CDR3 contains 18 residues. The junction had 13 bases not matched to a gene; V was cut back by 4 bases and J by 7 bases. CDR1 MRHNA and CDR2 SNTAGT come from the germline V gene. CDR3 nucleotides: TGTGCCAGCAGTGGCTCTGGACTAGCGGGAGAAGGGGGTAATGAGCAGTTCTTC. It codes for CASSGSGLAGEGGNEQFF.

The chain joins TRBV11-2 to TRBJ1-2; TRBD1 aligns across 7 bases. The CDR3 length is 15 residues. Germline loops: CDR1 SGHAT, CDR2 FQNNGV. V shed 0 bases, J shed 8 bases, and the junction held 9 bases outside the gene matches. CDR3 sequence (DNA): TGTGCCAGCAGCTTAGATCTGGCAGGGGGGGTCGGCTACACCTTC. Its translation is CASSLDLAGGVGYTF.

As to this clone: At one end the junction does not follow the germline gene, possibly because of a read error. This chain links TRBV18 with TRBJ1-2; no firm D call. The CDR3 is made up of 15 amino acids. CDR1 and CDR2 from the germline V gene are KGHSH and LQKENI. CDR3 sequence (DNA): TGTGCCAGCTCACCACAAGAGGTCCCTAATTATGGCTACACCTTC. Translating gives CASSPQEVPNYGYTF.

This clone was recorded many times. The rearrangement links TRBV9 to TRBJ2-1; D uncertain. CDR1 and CDR2 (germline): SGDLS, YYNGEE. This CDR3 comprises 10 residues. V lost 2 bases to trimming and J lost 7 bases, with 1 base between them. The CDR3 DNA is TGTGCCAGCAGCGTGAATGAGCAGTTCTTC. Its translation: CASSVNEQFF.

The chain links TRBV5-6 to TRBJ2-7; a weak D match, TRBD2 (6 bases). The V gene's germline CDR1 is SGHDT and CDR2 YYEEEE. The CDR3 totals 12 residues. V was shortened by 6 bases and J by 2 bases, with 9 bases between the two germline ends. CDR3: CASTTGAYEQYF. The CDR3 DNA reads as TGTGCCAGCACGACGGGGGCCTACGAGCAGTACTTC.

This clone was observed at least ten times. J is TRBJ2-1 and V is TRBV11-3, with 11 positions matching TRBD2. V was pared by 5 bases and J by 2 bases, with 5 bases of the junction left unmatched. This CDR3 has 16 amino acids. CDR1 is SGHNT and CDR2 is YENEEA in the germline V gene. The CDR3 region has the DNA TGTGCCAGCAGCCCGACTAGCGGGATAACCTACAATGAGCAGTTCTTC. It specifies CASSPTSGITYNEQFF.

This clone was counted many times. V is TRBV6-5 and J is TRBJ2-2; D gene unclear. Trimming took off 0 bases at V and 7 bases at J, with 15 bases between the two ends. This CDR3 has 16 residues. The germline V gene encodes CDR1 MNHEY and CDR2 SVGAGI. This CDR3 is CASSYSSRARYGELFF. The CDR3 bases are TGTGCCAGCAGTTACTCGAGTAGGGCTAGATACGGGGAGCTGTTTTTT.

This clone was counted many times. This chain joins TRBV9 and TRBJ2-6; a possible D gene is TRBD1 (6 bases). Germline assignment: CDR1 SGDLS and CDR2 YYNGEE. The ends were cut back, 1 base at V and 0 bases at J, with 11 bases in the middle. The CDR3 is made up of 17 amino acids. CDR3 in amino acids: CASSVRTDNSGANVLTF. The CDR3 nucleotides are TGTGCCAGCAGCGTACGGACAGATAACTCTGGGGCCAACGTCCTGACTTTC. The entire variable domain, with the rest obtained from reference TRBV9 and TRBJ2-6, is as follows: DSGVTQTPKHLITATGQRVTLRCSPRSGDLSVYWYQQSLDQGLQFLIQYYNGEERAKGNILERFSAQQFPDLHSELNLSSLELGDSALYFCASSVRTDNSGANVLTFGAGSRLTVL.

This clone came up many times. The V gene is TRBV5-1, the J gene TRBJ1-2, with 11 nucleotides matching TRBD1. Losses at the gene ends were 3 bases for V and 3 bases for J; bases not matched to a gene: 13. The CDR3 sequence is 18 residues long. Germline values: CDR1 SGHRS, CDR2 YFSETQ. The CDR3 nucleotides are TGCGCCAGCAGCTCGGACGGGACAGGGGGTGCGGGGGACTATGGCTACACCTTC. Translating gives CASSSDGTGGAGDYGYTF. The whole variable domain, remainder taken from reference TRBV5-1 and TRBJ1-2, is KAGVTQTPRYLIKTRGQQVTLSCSPISGHRSVSWYQQTPGQGLQFLFEYFSETQRNKGNFPGRFSGRQFSNSRSEMNVSTLELGDSALYLCASSSDGTGGAGDYGYTFGSGTRLTVV.

This clone was observed many times. The chain links TRBV13 to TRBJ2-1, with 7 nucleotides matching TRBD2. Germline CDR1 PRHDT, CDR2 FYEKMQ (reference sequence). Trimming at V came to 5 bases and at J to 7 bases, leaving 11 bases not matched to a gene. The CDR3 runs to 15 residues. CDR3 DNA: TGTGCCAGCAGCCCGAGACTAGCATTTGGGAATGAGCAGTTCTTC. Translating it yields CASSPRLAFGNEQFF.

The sample holds many counts of this clone. The CDR3 region is CASSHRTSGSGYEQYF. CDR3 nucleotides: TGTGCCAGCAGCCACCGGACTAGCGGGAGTGGTTACGAGCAGTACTTC. The chain recombines TRBV3-1 with TRBJ2-7, with 13 bases aligning to TRBD2. Germline lookup yields CDR1 LGHDT and CDR2 YNNKEL (reference sequence). J was trimmed by 4 bases and V by 3 bases; bases with no gene match: 6. The CDR3 length is 16 residues.

The genes are TRBV5-1 and TRBJ2-7; possible D gene TRBD2, 5 bases. The CDR3 totals 12 residues. The germline gives CDR1 SGHRS, CDR2 YFSETQ. CDR3 nucleotides: TGCGGGTGCAGCTTGATCCGGGGAGAGCAGTACTTC. It encodes CGCSLIRGEQYF.

This clone was seen repeatedly, ten times or more. No conserved phenylalanine or tryptophan is present at the end of the CDR3, so a read error is the likely explanation. The DNA is omitted, as the CDR3 cannot be located on it reliably, and the CDR3 follows TCRdb's listing. The chain combines TRBV7-2 with TRBJ1-6. The CDR3 totals 8 residues, both ends included. CDR1 and CDR2 (germline): SGHTA, FQGNSA. CDR3 sequence reads: CASSPGLA.

This clone appeared many times. The chain has TRBV19 and TRBJ1-4; 8 bases align to TRBD1. This CDR3 has 13 amino acids. V was pared by 8 bases and J by 8 bases, with 7 bases of the junction left unmatched. The V gene's germline CDR1 is LNHDA and CDR2 SQIVND (reference sequence). The chain's CDR3 is CASGPGGSEKLFF. The CDR3 region has the DNA TGTGCCAGTGGACCAGGGGGCTCGGAAAAACTGTTTTTT.

This clone has at least ten counts. The chain combines TRBV9 with TRBJ2-1; TRBD1 agrees at 8 bases. The CDR3 consists of 15 residues. The ends lost 4 bases at V and 2 bases at J; junction bases unmatched: 5. Looked up from germline, CDR1 is SGDLS and CDR2 is YYNGEE. For the CDR3, the DNA is TGTGCCAGCAGCCCACGACAGGGGCCCTACAATGAGCAGTTCTTC. It yields the protein CASSPRQGPYNEQFF.

In its sample, this clone ranks as medium-sized (0.01 to 0.1%). The genes are TRBV7-9 and TRBJ2-2; 12 nucleotides match TRBD1. Germline V gene sequence: CDR1 SEHNR, CDR2 FQNEAQ (reference sequence). CDR3 length equals 16 residues. The V segment lost 5 bases and the J segment 6 bases; nucleotides outside the gene matches: 7. The CDR3 coding sequence is TGTGCCAGCAGCGGACCGGGACAGGGGGCCCCCGGGGAGCTGTTTTTT. It translates to CASSGPGQGAPGELFF.

The rearrangement uses TRBV11-2 and TRBJ2-6; D not resolved. Germline V gives CDR1 SGHAT, CDR2 FQNNGV. This CDR3 is built from 17 residues. Between the trimmed V and J ends, which lost 5 bases and 1 base, there was a span of 15 bases. CDR3 DNA: TGTGCCAGCAGCCACCAAAACGTAAGGTCTGGGGCCAACGTCCTGACTTTC. Translating it yields CASSHQNVRSGANVLTF.

This clone was counted a few times. A read error may explain this, as a much larger clone is one base away. This chain links TRBV6-5 with TRBJ2-3; the match to TRBD2 covers 8 bases. Germline V gene data show CDR1 as MNHEY and CDR2 as SVGAGI. V lost 0 bases and J lost 6; bases outside the gene matches: 11. CDR3 length equals 17 residues. CDR3 loop: CASSYSVTGGPRDTQYF. The CDR3 DNA is TGTGCCAGCAGTTACTCTGTAACGGGAGGGCCGAGGGATACGCAGTATTTT.

This clone was observed many times. The V gene is TRBV2, the J gene TRBJ2-5, with D perhaps matching TRBD2 (5 bases). V was cut by 1 base and J by 5 bases, with 11 bases left in between. CDR3 size: 14 residues. Germline V gives CDR1 SNHLY, CDR2 FYNNEI. CDR3 in DNA: TGTGCCAGCAGTGAAGATGAGGGTATGGAGACCCAGTACTTC. It is translated as CASSEDEGMETQYF.

This clone occurred many times. The chain is built from TRBV12-3 or TRBV12-4 and TRBJ1-2; the D is unclear. V lost 2 bases, J lost 0 bases, and 7 bases lay in between. This CDR3 region has 14 residues. The CDR3 nucleotides read TGTGCCAGCAGTTTATCGTATACTAACTATGGCTACACCTTC. Protein sequence: CASSLSYTNYGYTF.

This sequence joins TRBV27 and TRBJ1-2; no clear D. V was cut by 3 bases and J by 8 bases, with 10 bases left in between. Germline V gene data show CDR1 as MNHEY and CDR2 as SMNVEV (reference sequence). This CDR3 region has 12 residues. As DNA, the CDR3 is TGTGCCAGCAGTTTTCGGGGAGAAGGCTACACCTTC. Protein: CASSFRGEGYTF.